These 4 T cell receptor beta chains were all obtained from the same sample, sequenced in a study of blood T cell repertoires in COVID-19. Sequencing used immunoSEQ multiplex PCR; TCRdb keeps in-frame clones, though not all of them. Of fewer than 250,000 clones listed, 90% are singletons. The sequenced sample consisted of PBMCs or T cells enriched from blood (not recorded which). These receptors all stem from a man aged 45 to 65 who had been exposed to COVID-19.

This clone showed up just a few times. The chain employs TRBV7-3 and TRBJ1-3; D gene ambiguous. Deletions cut 2 bases from V and 2 bases from J, with 4 bases between. Germline values: CDR1 SGHTA, CDR2 FQGTGA. The CDR3 has 13 residues. Here the CDR3 reads CASSLYAGNTIYF. As DNA, the CDR3 is TGTGCCAGCAGCTTATATGCTGGAAACACCATATATTTT. Variable domain in full (rest from reference TRBV7-3 and TRBJ1-3): GAGVSQTPSNKVTEKGKYVELRCDPISGHTALYWYRQSLGQGPEFLIYFQGTGAADDSGLPNDRFFAVRPEGSVSTLKIQRTERGDSAVYLCASSLYAGNTIYFGEGSWLTVV.

This chain uses TRBV24-1 with TRBJ2-4; 7 bases align to TRBD1. The CDR3 runs to 18 residues. V was clipped by 12 bases and J by 5 bases; unmatched bases: 24. CDR1 is KGHDR, CDR2 SFDVKD, per germline. The CDR3 DNA reads as TGTGCCGCAGATCAGAGGGGGCATCAGTCCTTCCCCCAAAACATTCAGTACTTC. Translating it yields CAADQRGHQSFPQNIQYF.

The chain is built from TRBV10-3 and TRBJ1-2; D remains unclear. Trimming took off 0 bases at V and 8 bases at J, with 4 bases between the two ends. The germline V gene encodes CDR1 ENHRY and CDR2 SYGVKD. This CDR3 region has 11 residues. CDR3 DNA: TGTGCCATCAGTGAGTCCCGGGGCTACACCTTC. This encodes CAISESRGYTF.

The chain has TRBV28 and TRBJ1-1; 9 nucleotides line up with TRBD1. The CDR3 totals 13 residues. The V gene end was trimmed by 10 bases and the J gene end by 0 bases; junction bases not matched to a gene: 3. CDR1 is MDHEN and CDR2 is SYDVKM in the germline V gene. CDR3 nucleotide sequence: TGTGCCACGGGACAGGGCATGAACACTGAAGCTTTCTTT. It translates to CATGQGMNTEAFF.